These 13 T cell receptor beta chains were all obtained from the same sample, sequenced in a study of T cells after yellow fever vaccination. TCRdb recomputed calls from the 5' RACE reads with MiXCR, one row per CDR3 protein. The sample has some 340,000 distinct CDR3 sequences; about 10% are singletons. The material sequenced was CD4+ T cells sorted from PBMCs, taken 45 days after the yellow fever booster vaccination. The source of these receptors is a man between 18 and 29 years old who received the YFV17D yellow fever vaccine.

This clonotype was seen only a few times. V gene TRBV6-5 combines with J gene TRBJ1-6, with D hard to call. This CDR3 region has 15 residues. The V gene's germline CDR1 is MNHEY and CDR2 SVGAGI. The ends were cut back, 7 bases at V and 9 bases at J, with 19 bases in the middle. The DNA of the CDR3 is TGTGCCAGCAATCCCCGGCCAGCCTCGGGTTCACCCCTCCACTTT. Its protein product is CASNPRPASGSPLHF.

The V call is TRBV5-1, the J call TRBJ2-3; TRBD2 aligns across 8 bases. After removal of 7 bases from V and 5 bases from J, the junction contained 12 bases not matched to a gene. CDR3 length: 15 amino acids. Germline V CDR1 and CDR2: SGHRS, YFSETQ. This chain's CDR3 is CASSGSGGLRDTQYF. CDR3 DNA: TGCGCCAGCTCCGGGTCGGGGGGGCTAAGAGATACGCAGTATTTT.

This clonotype has ten or more counts. The chain combines TRBV5-1 with TRBJ1-5; D uncertain. Germline V gives CDR1 SGHRS, CDR2 YFSETQ. Trimming took 4 bases from V and 4 from J, leaving 15 bases between them. There are 15 residues in the CDR3. The CDR3 bases are TGCGCCAGCAGCCCCGACCCAGGTCCTAATCAGCCCCAGCATTTT. Translation: CASSPDPGPNQPQHF.

The rearrangement links TRBV30 to TRBJ2-5; 7 nucleotides line up with TRBD1. Trimming at V came to 0 bases and at J to 1 base, leaving 2 bases not matched to a gene. CDR1 and CDR2 (germline): GTSNPN, SVGIG (reference sequence). The CDR3 runs to 14 residues. The CDR3 is CAWSVRQGQETQYF. CDR3 nucleotide sequence: TGTGCCTGGAGTGTCCGACAGGGCCAAGAGACCCAGTACTTC.

This clonotype was observed a few times. The chain joins TRBV7-2 to TRBJ1-5, with D hard to call. The germline gives CDR1 SGHTA, CDR2 FQGNSA. The CDR3 is made up of 16 amino acids. Trimming pared 3 bases from V and 6 bases from J, leaving 18 bases between. CDR3: CASSLSRISGGQPQHF. The CDR3 DNA reads TGTGCCAGCAGCTTGAGTCGTATTTCAGGAGGTCAGCCCCAGCATTTT.

The chain joins TRBV7-8 to TRBJ2-5, with 8 bases identical to TRBD2. The V gene's germline CDR1 is SGHVS and CDR2 FQNEAQ. The CDR3 extends over 16 amino acids. Unmatched junction bases numbered 10, after V lost 2 bases and J lost 5 bases. The CDR3 spells CASSLTLNGGAETQYF. In DNA form, the CDR3 reads TGTGCCAGCAGCTTAACTCTTAACGGGGGGGCGGAGACCCAGTACTTC.

Details on this clonotype: The junction departs from the called germline gene at one end, perhaps through a read error. The chain is built from TRBV12-3 or TRBV12-4 and TRBJ2-3; D tentatively reads TRBD1 or TRBD2 (5 bases each). The CDR3 is made up of 13 amino acids. The CDR3 coding sequence is TGTGCCAGCAGCCGGGAAGAGAGGGGCTCCCTTTCCTTT. Encoded protein: CASSREERGSLSF.

The chain couples TRBV5-1 to TRBJ2-5, with a possible D match to TRBD2 (5 bases). V dropped 3 bases and J dropped 0 bases, with 15 bases sitting between them. Germline lookup yields CDR1 SGHRS and CDR2 YFSETQ. The CDR3 has 16 amino acids. The CDR3 loop is CASSYGLRTDQETQYF. CDR3 DNA: TGCGCCAGCAGCTATGGCCTAAGGACTGACCAAGAGACCCAGTACTTC.

A few counts support this clonotype. The chain recombines TRBV20-1 with TRBJ1-6; D not certain. The CDR3 spans 13 residues. Germline V gene data show CDR1 as DFQATT and CDR2 as SNEGSKA (reference sequence). Trimming left V 6 bases short and J 7 bases short, with 13 bases between. The CDR3 reads CSAFGPQNSPLHF. CDR3 coding DNA: TGCAGTGCCTTTGGCCCCCAGAATTCACCCCTCCACTTT.

The rearrangement joins TRBV4-3 to TRBJ1-6; D not resolved. The CDR3 length is 15 residues. CDR1 and CDR2 (germline): LGHNA, YSLEER. Between the trimmed V and J ends, which lost 0 bases and 8 bases, there was a span of 11 bases. The CDR3 sequence: CASSQEVGYHSPLHF. The CDR3 DNA follows: TGCGCCAGCAGCCAAGAGGTGGGGTACCATTCACCCCTCCACTTT.

The J gene is TRBJ2-3, the V gene TRBV6-5; the match to TRBD2 covers 10 bases. The CDR3 is 19 residues long. Trimming removed 5 bases from V and 3 bases from J; junction bases left unmatched: 17. Germline CDR1 MNHEY, CDR2 SVGAGI. The CDR3: CASSPSRLAGGSGTDTQYF. The DNA of the CDR3 is TGTGCCAGCAGTCCCAGTAGGTTAGCGGGGGGTTCTGGGACAGATACGCAGTATTTT.

This clonotype showed up just a few times. This chain links TRBV12-3 or TRBV12-4 with TRBJ2-6; D may correspond to TRBD1 or TRBD2 (6 bases each). This CDR3 has 15 amino acids. V was cut by 4 bases and J by 4 bases, with 11 bases left in between. The CDR3 spells CASSSWGAGANVLTF. The CDR3, as DNA: TGTGCCAGCAGTTCTTGGGGGGCCGGGGCCAACGTCCTGACTTTC.

This clonotype has only a few counts. This chain connects TRBV7-2 to TRBJ2-5; TRBD2 might be the D (5 bases). CDR3 length equals 12 residues. Trimming left V 2 bases short and J 5 bases short, with 6 bases between. In germline, CDR1 is SGHTA, CDR2 FQGNSA. The CDR3 loop is CASSLQRETQYF. CDR3 coding DNA: TGTGCCAGCAGCTTACAGCGGGAGACCCAGTACTTC.